Listed here are 21 T cell receptor beta chains from one sample, sequenced in a study of cytomegalovirus exposure and HLA in healthy donors. The data were produced by immunoSEQ multiplex PCR, yet TCRdb's version contains in-frame clones alone and is incomplete. The repertoire holds around 190,000 clones, with about 85% as singletons. The sequenced sample was PBMCs. These TCRs come from a man between 18 and 35 years old in good health and CMV-seropositive.

The rearrangement joins TRBV6-1 to TRBJ2-1, with D possibly matching TRBD2 (5 bases). Germline CDR1 is MNHNS and CDR2 is SASEGT. With 7 bases removed from V and 5 bases from J, the gap between germline ends came to 12 bases. This CDR3 region has 13 residues. The CDR3 sequence: CASIRAADNEQFF. CDR3 in DNA: TGTGCCAGCATAAGAGCGGCCGACAATGAGCAGTTCTTC.

The rearrangement joins TRBV5-8 to TRBJ1-4, with D possibly TRBD1 on 5 matching bases. Germline CDR1 SGHTS, CDR2 YDEGEE. Trimming took 4 bases from V and 0 from J, leaving 13 bases between them. The CDR3 has 16 amino acids. The CDR3 loop reads CASSRGRDPTNEKLFF. CDR3 nucleotides: TGTGCCAGCAGCCGGGGGAGGGACCCAACTAATGAAAAACTGTTTTTT.

The V and J genes are TRBV5-1 and TRBJ2-2, with D possibly TRBD1 on 6 matching bases. The CDR3 sequence is 14 residues long. V was shortened by 0 bases and J by 5 bases, with 8 bases between the two germline ends. In germline, CDR1 is SGHRS, CDR2 YFSETQ. CDR3 in DNA: TGCGCCAGCAGCTTGGGACAGGCGACCGGGGAGCTGTTTTTT. It specifies CASSLGQATGELFF.

The V gene is TRBV5-1, the J gene TRBJ2-3, with 9 bases aligning to TRBD2. The CDR3 loop spans 15 amino acids. With 1 base clipped from V and 4 bases from J, the junction kept 4 bases outside the gene matches. Germline V gene lookup returns CDR1 SGHRS and CDR2 YFSETQ. CDR3 sequence: CASSLKASGADTQYF. The CDR3 coding sequence is TGCGCCAGCAGCTTGAAGGCTAGCGGGGCAGATACGCAGTATTTT. Full variable domain (remainder filled in from reference TRBV5-1 and TRBJ2-3): KAGVTQTPRYLIKTRGQQVTLSCSPISGHRSVSWYQQTPGQGLQFLFEYFSETQRNKGNFPGRFSGRQFSNSRSEMNVSTLELGDSALYLCASSLKASGADTQYFGPGTRLTVL.

This chain joins TRBV7-3 and TRBJ2-3, with D hard to call. The V end was cut by 5 bases, the J end by 0 bases, with 3 bases between. CDR3 length equals 12 residues. Germline CDR1 is SGHTA and CDR2 is FQGTGA. The CDR3 nucleotides are TGTGCCAGCAGCACTAGCACAGATACGCAGTATTTT. Translating gives CASSTSTDTQYF. The entire variable domain, with the rest obtained from reference TRBV7-3 and TRBJ2-3, is as follows: GAGVSQTPSNKVTEKGKYVELRCDPISGHTALYWYRQSLGQGPEFLIYFQGTGAADDSGLPNDRFFAVRPEGSVSTLKIQRTERGDSAVYLCASSTSTDTQYFGPGTRLTVL.

The chain links TRBV27 to TRBJ2-4; D uncertain. The V gene lost 4 bases and the J gene lost 2 bases, with 9 bases spanning the gap. This CDR3 comprises 14 residues. Germline values: CDR1 MNHEY, CDR2 SMNVEV (reference sequence). The CDR3, as DNA: TGTGCCAGCAGTTCAGTTATGACCAAAAACATTCAGTACTTC. Amino acid sequence: CASSSVMTKNIQYF.

The genes are TRBV9 and TRBJ1-1, with a weak D call TRBD1 (5 bases). Per the germline V gene, CDR1 is SGDLS and CDR2 is YYNGEE. The CDR3 has 15 amino acids. V was shortened by 3 bases and J by 3 bases, with 15 bases between the two germline ends. The CDR3 DNA follows: TGTGCCAGCAGCGGAGACCTGGACACACACACTGAAGCTTTCTTT. This encodes CASSGDLDTHTEAFF.

The chain has TRBV7-9 and TRBJ2-7, with a tentative D call TRBD2 (6 bases). The CDR3 contains 12 residues. V was trimmed by 8 bases and J by 0 bases, leaving 8 bases between them. Germline CDR1 and CDR2: SEHNR and FQNEAQ (reference sequence). CDR3 region: CASGRDSYEQYF. CDR3 DNA: TGTGCCAGCGGGCGGGACTCCTACGAGCAGTACTTC.

V and J are TRBV19 and TRBJ2-7, with D possibly matching TRBD2 (6 bases). The CDR3 runs to 15 residues. CDR1 is LNHDA and CDR2 is SQIVND in the germline V gene (reference sequence). With 0 bases removed from V and 2 bases from J, the gap between germline ends came to 11 bases. DNA of the CDR3: TGTGCCAGTAGTATAGAGGGGGAGGCTCCCTACGAGCAGTACTTC. Translating it yields CASSIEGEAPYEQYF.

This clone was counted only a few times. The chain employs TRBV27 and TRBJ2-7; TRBD2 matches at 7 bases. CDR3 size: 16 residues. Germline assignment: CDR1 MNHEY and CDR2 SMNVEV (reference sequence). Losses at the gene ends were 6 bases for V and 0 bases for J; bases not matched to a gene: 11. The CDR3 sequence is CASRQKPGGSSYEQYF. The DNA for the CDR3 is TGTGCCAGCAGGCAAAAGCCGGGAGGTTCCTCCTACGAGCAGTACTTC.

This chain links TRBV4-1 with TRBJ1-1; D possibly corresponds to TRBD1 (6 bases). Germline-derived CDR1 and CDR2 are MGHRA and YSYEKL. Trimming removed 1 base from V and 5 bases from J, with 11 bases in between. The CDR3 consists of 14 residues. This CDR3 is CASSQGQRGTEAFF. CDR3 nucleotides: TGCGCCAGCAGCCAAGGGCAGAGGGGGACTGAAGCTTTCTTT.

The rearrangement uses TRBV11-2 and TRBJ1-5, with D uncertain. Germline loops: CDR1 SGHAT, CDR2 FQNNGV. V lost 3 bases to trimming and J lost 4 bases, with 13 bases between them. The CDR3 is 15 amino acids. The chain's CDR3 is CASSFGMGLNQPQHF. The CDR3 coding sequence is TGTGCCAGCAGCTTCGGGATGGGATTAAATCAGCCCCAGCATTTT.

This chain connects TRBV4-1 to TRBJ1-1; a possible D gene is TRBD1 (6 bases). Germline V gene sequence: CDR1 MGHRA, CDR2 YSYEKL. The CDR3 spans 16 residues. With 0 bases removed from V and 0 bases from J, the gap between germline ends came to 11 bases. CDR3 loop: CASSQEGGGMNTEAFF. The CDR3 nucleotides read TGCGCCAGCAGCCAAGAGGGAGGGGGGATGAACACTGAAGCTTTCTTT.

V usage is TRBV2 and J usage is TRBJ1-1, with D possibly matching TRBD1 (5 bases). Trimming removed 5 bases from V and 5 bases from J, with 12 bases in between. CDR3 size: 13 residues. Germline V CDR1 and CDR2: SNHLY, FYNNEI. The CDR3 region is CASSIGRGTEAFF. CDR3 DNA sequence: TGTGCCAGCAGTATCGGGAGGGGAACTGAAGCTTTCTTT.

This clone has just a few counts. The chain links TRBV27 to TRBJ1-1; TRBD1 is a possible D gene (5 bases). With 10 bases removed from V and 5 bases from J, the gap between germline ends came to 17 bases. CDR3 length equals 13 residues. Germline V lookup: CDR1 MNHEY, CDR2 SMNVEV (reference sequence). CDR3 DNA: TGTGCCACCTCGAAGGGGCTCGGGACTGAAGCTTTCTTT. This gives the protein CATSKGLGTEAFF.

The chain joins TRBV7-9 to TRBJ1-2, with TRBD1 as a possible D gene (6 bases). The CDR3 is 14 amino acids. The V end lost 5 bases, the J end lost 5 bases, and 15 bases lay between the germline ends. Germline V gene sequence: CDR1 SEHNR, CDR2 FQNEAQ (reference sequence). The CDR3 sequence is CASSMDSLTYGYTF. The DNA of the CDR3 is TGTGCCAGCAGCATGGACAGTTTAACATATGGCTACACCTTC.

This clone was detected once. A much more abundant neighbour one base away suggests this may be a read error. This sequence joins TRBV11-2 and TRBJ1-1; D possibly corresponds to TRBD1 (5 bases). V lost 5 bases and J lost 1, with 8 bases in between. Germline CDR1 and CDR2: SGHAT and FQNNGV. This CDR3 is built from 13 residues. In DNA, the CDR3 is TGTGCCAGCAGCGCCGACAGGAACACTGAAGCTTTCTTT. It specifies CASSADRNTEAFF.

The gene calls are TRBV27 and TRBJ2-6; D call uncertain. Per germline, CDR1 MNHEY and CDR2 SMNVEV (reference sequence). V lost 5 bases and J 0 bases, leaving 11 bases between the germline ends. The CDR3 runs to 16 residues. The chain's CDR3 is CASSLYVDSGANVLTF. The CDR3, as DNA: TGTGCCAGCAGTCTTTATGTAGACTCTGGGGCCAACGTCCTGACTTTC.

CDR3 protein: CASSLYSGKFSGANVLTF. The DNA of the CDR3 is TGTGCCAGCAGTTTGTATAGCGGGAAATTCTCTGGGGCCAACGTCCTGACTTTC. This sequence joins TRBV27 and TRBJ2-6; 8 nucleotides align to TRBD2. After removal of 3 bases from V and 0 bases from J, the junction contained 7 bases not matched to a gene. The CDR3 is made up of 18 amino acids. Germline CDR1 reads MNHEY; CDR2 reads SMNVEV (reference sequence). Full variable domain (rest looked up from reference TRBV27 and TRBJ2-6): EAQVTQNPRYLITVTGKKLTVTCSQNMNHEYMSWYRQDPGLGLRQIYYSMNVEVTDKGDVPEGYKVSRKEKRNFPLILESPSPNQTSLYFCASSLYSGKFSGANVLTFGAGSRLTVL.

CDR3 nucleotide sequence: TGTGCCAGCAGCTTGGACAGGTACAATGAGCAGTTCTTC. Its protein product is CASSLDRYNEQFF. The gene calls are TRBV11-3 and TRBJ2-1, with 7 bases aligning to TRBD1. J was trimmed by 4 bases and V by 3 bases; bases with no gene match: 0. Germline lookup yields CDR1 SGHNT and CDR2 YENEEA. The CDR3 runs to 13 residues.

The V and J genes are TRBV29-1 and TRBJ1-1; D perhaps matches TRBD1 (6 bases). With 5 bases removed from V and 4 bases from J, the gap between germline ends came to 17 bases. CDR3 length equals 14 residues. Germline V lookup: CDR1 SQVTM, CDR2 ANQGSEA. CDR3: CSVLQGGHGTEAFF. The CDR3 coding sequence is TGCAGCGTTCTACAGGGCGGACATGGCACTGAAGCTTTCTTT.